This T cell receptor beta chain appears in the sequencing data of a study of neoadjuvant anti-PD-1 for oral cavity cancer. Study results and caveats: Each response group had just three patients in TCR analyses.

As to time point: after neoadjuvant nivolumab, at surgical resection. Stage II-IVA oral cavity squamous cell carcinoma was new and untreated by systemic or radiation therapy. Trimming pared 10 bases from V and 1 base from J, leaving 13 bases between. The CDR3 covers 13 residues. CDR1 and CDR2 from the germline V gene are SNHLY and FYNNEI. The method was immunoSEQ multiplex PCR; TCRdb's version includes in-frame clones alone and lacks a portion of them. The data contain some 70,000 clones, around 84% of them singletons. Turning to this clone: Its specificity is not known.

The sample in question was PBMCs, obtained after nivolumab (anti-PD-1) treatment. The source is a person between 35 and 79 years old with oral cavity squamous cell carcinoma. V and J are TRBV2 and TRBJ1-1, with a possible D match to TRBD1 (6 bases). CDR3 in amino acids: CATTGARNTEAFF. CDR3 in DNA: TGTGCCACGACGGGGGCGAGGAACACTGAAGCTTTCTTT.